This T cell receptor (beta chain) was documented in a study of cytomegalovirus exposure and HLA in healthy donors. General observations from the study: TCR beta V- and J-gene trimming, according to a later analysis, was linked to a missense DCLRE1C variant. Researchers catalogued some 160 TCR beta chains as cytomegalovirus-associated. More clonal expansion characterized HLA-associated TCR beta chains than equally common others in a later analysis. Analysis performed later found around 15,000 TCR beta sequences associated with HLA alleles at 0.05 false discovery rate.

A word on this clone: Its antigen is not known.

The study ran its PCR with 60 Vbeta and 13 Jbeta primers. Sequenced by immunoSEQ multiplex PCR; TCRdb stores in-frame clones only, minus some. Of under 200,000 clones detected, roughly 80% appear once; the ten largest clones hold 6.3%. The source material was PBMCs. This TCR was sampled from a man aged 35-49 years in good health and CMV-seropositive.

CDR3 sequence: CASSTGASSGNTIYF. CDR3 nucleotides: TGTGCCAGTAGTACAGGCGCTTCCTCTGGAAACACCATATATTTT. The chain carries TRBV19 and TRBJ1-3; D gene unclear. Deletions cut 4 bases from V and 0 bases from J, with 10 bases between. The CDR3 length is 15 residues. Per the germline V gene, CDR1 is LNHDA and CDR2 is SQIVND (reference sequence).